These 31 T cell receptor beta chains originate from one sample sequenced in a study of regulatory T cells in long-lasting Graves disease. Described time point: newly diagnosed GD, antithyroid drugs for less than 3 months. Generation of the TCR library employed RNA extracted from PBMCs. CDR3 regions were amplified by Arm-PCR using iRepertoire HTBI primers to build TCR beta libraries. MiXCR, run by TCRdb on the multiplex PCR reads, gives a single entry per CDR3 protein. Found here are 500,000 or so distinct CDR3 sequences, roughly 16% of them singletons; the top ten hold 9% to 15%. The same data also went into a second study, on T cells in Graves' hyperthyroidism and ophthalmopathy.

Source: peripheral blood mononuclear cells (PBMCs), taken at new diagnosis, from a patient treated with antithyroid drugs. These receptors originate from a man in his forties with Graves disease.

This clonotype was picked up many times. The genes are TRBV18 and TRBJ2-1; D gene ambiguous. Germline CDR1 reads KGHSH; CDR2 reads LQKENI. Deletions cut 3 bases from V and 4 bases from J, with 13 bases between. This CDR3 has 15 residues. This CDR3 is CASSPFSLTYNEQFF. Written as DNA, the CDR3 is TGTGCCAGCTCACCGTTTAGTCTCACTTACAATGAGCAGTTCTTC.

The chain recombines TRBV6-5 with TRBJ2-1, with D unresolved. The CDR3 is 13 amino acids. The V and J ends lost 2 bases and 4 bases respectively, with 6 bases between them. Germline V gives CDR1 MNHEY, CDR2 SVGAGI. The CDR3 sequence is CASSYLQYNEQFF. The CDR3 bases are TGTGCCAGCAGTTACCTACAGTACAATGAGCAGTTCTTC.

This clonotype was counted many times. This chain connects TRBV6-1 to TRBJ1-1; no definite D call. V lost 8 bases and J lost 4, with 17 bases in between. This CDR3 is 14 amino acids long. Germline V gene lookup returns CDR1 MNHNS and CDR2 SASEGT. DNA for the CDR3: TGTGCCAGCTCGACGGGCAGGCCCCCCACTGAAGCTTTCTTT. It is translated as CASSTGRPPTEAFF.

This clonotype was seen more than once but under ten times. This rearrangement joins TRBV12-3 or TRBV12-4 to TRBJ2-7; TRBD1 might be the D (5 bases). The V gene lost 6 bases and the J gene lost 6 bases, with 9 bases spanning the gap. This CDR3 is 11 amino acids long. CDR3 sequence (DNA): TGTGCCAGCAGACGCGACAGCGAGCAGTACTTC. Residues: CASRRDSEQYF.

CDR3 sequence reads: CASSMVGGLHNEQFF. The CDR3 bases are TGTGCCAGTAGTATGGTAGGGGGACTACACAATGAGCAGTTCTTC. V and J are TRBV19 and TRBJ2-1, with D possibly matching TRBD2 (7 bases). The CDR3 is 15 amino acids. Trimming stripped 3 bases from V and 5 bases from J, with 14 bases between. Per germline, CDR1 LNHDA and CDR2 SQIVND (reference sequence).

This clonotype was seen ten or more times. The rearrangement joins TRBV7-6 to TRBJ1-1, with D maybe TRBD1 (6 bases). From germline, CDR1 is SGHVS and CDR2 FNYEAQ. This CDR3 spans 16 amino acids. V was trimmed by 5 bases and J by 6 bases, leaving 22 bases between them. CDR3 sequence: CASSIERGANWPEAFF. DNA for the CDR3: TGTGCCAGCAGCATAGAGAGGGGGGCGAATTGGCCTGAAGCTTTCTTT.

This clonotype has ten or more counts. V usage is TRBV28 and J usage is TRBJ2-2; 14 bases align to TRBD2. The ends lost 5 bases at V and 4 bases at J; junction bases unmatched: 6. Germline CDR1 and CDR2: MDHEN and SYDVKM. CDR3 length: 17 residues. CDR3 nucleotides: TGTGCCAGCAGTCCGACTAGCGGGAGGGCGGGCACCGGGGAGCTGTTTTTT. It specifies CASSPTSGRAGTGELFF.

This clonotype came up a few times. The V and J genes are TRBV28 and TRBJ2-4, with 10 bases fitting TRBD1. This CDR3 has 15 amino acids. In germline, CDR1 is MDHEN, CDR2 SYDVKM. Trimming cost V 5 bases and J 6 bases; bases outside gene matches: 7. The CDR3 nucleotides read TGTGCCAGCAGTATCGACAGGGGGCGGGGAAACATTCAGTACTTC. It yields the protein CASSIDRGRGNIQYF. Variable domain in full (rest from reference TRBV28 and TRBJ2-4): DVKVTQSSRYLVKRTGEKVFLECVQDMDHENMFWYRQDPGLGLRLIYFSYDVKMKEKGDIPEGYSVSREKKERFSLILESASTNQTSMYLCASSIDRGRGNIQYFGAGTRLSVL.

This clonotype occurred many times. The CDR3 DNA reads as TGTGCCAGCAGCCATAGGGGAGCCGGGGAGCTGTTTTTT. Residues: CASSHRGAGELFF. V usage is TRBV2 and J usage is TRBJ2-2; tentatively, D is TRBD1 or TRBD2 (5 bases each). Germline CDR1 and CDR2: SNHLY and FYNNEI. Trimming left V 6 bases short and J 6 bases short, with 11 bases between. The CDR3 sequence is 13 residues long.

On this clonotype itself: A far larger clone is one base from this, pointing to a likely read error. This chain connects TRBV2 to TRBJ2-1; 10 bases are a match to TRBD2. After removal of 6 bases from V and 7 bases from J, the junction contained 9 bases not matched to a gene. CDR3 length equals 15 residues. Germline V lookup: CDR1 SNHLY, CDR2 FYNNEI. The CDR3 sequence: CASSLPELAGNEQFF. The CDR3 region has the DNA TGTGCCAGCAGCCTACCGGAACTAGCGGGGAATGAGCAGTTCTTC. Using reference TRBV2 and TRBJ2-1 for the parts outside the CDR3, the full variable domain is EPEVTQTPSHQVTQMGQEVILRCVPISNHLYFYWYRQILGQKVEFLVSFYNNEISEKSEIFDDQFSVERPDGSNFTLKIRSTKLEDSAMYFCASSLPELAGNEQFFGPGTRLTVL.

This clonotype was observed a handful of times. The chain employs TRBV4-2 and TRBJ1-6; 7 nucleotides line up with TRBD1. With V trimmed by 5 bases and J by 3 bases, 7 bases remained unmatched. CDR3 length equals 16 residues. Germline V gives CDR1 LGHNA, CDR2 YNFKEQ. The CDR3, as DNA: TGTGCCAGCAGCAGAGACAGGGAGAACTATAATTCACCCCTCCACTTT. Encoded protein: CASSRDRENYNSPLHF.

The rearrangement uses TRBV24-1 and TRBJ2-3, with 7 bases identical to TRBD1. The germline CDR1 and CDR2 sequences are KGHDR and SFDVKD. CDR3 length equals 17 residues. With V trimmed by 1 base and J by 4 bases, 10 bases remained unmatched. CDR3: CATSDFSGGLGPDTQYF. The CDR3 DNA sequence: TGTGCCACCAGTGATTTCTCAGGGGGATTGGGGCCAGATACGCAGTATTTT.

At least ten counts were recorded for this clonotype. This sequence joins TRBV18 and TRBJ1-1; 8 bases match TRBD1. CDR1 is KGHSH, CDR2 LQKENI, per germline. The CDR3 totals 15 residues. V gave up 2 bases and J gave up 4 bases; unmatched junction bases: 6. This CDR3 reads CASSPKQGGITEAFF. DNA for the CDR3: TGTGCCAGCTCACCAAAACAGGGGGGGATCACTGAAGCTTTCTTT.

This sequence joins TRBV19 and TRBJ1-5, with 8 bases that match TRBD1. Germline assignment: CDR1 LNHDA and CDR2 SQIVND (reference sequence). The V and J ends lost 7 bases and 1 base, in that order; junction bases with no gene match: 6. The CDR3 length is 15 residues. This CDR3 reads CASTLQGASNQPQHF. CDR3 sequence (DNA): TGTGCCAGTACCCTTCAGGGGGCAAGCAATCAGCCCCAGCATTTT.

This clonotype was found a few times. This chain connects TRBV12-3 or TRBV12-4 to TRBJ1-2, with a weak D call TRBD1 (5 bases). The CDR3 covers 13 residues. The ends were cut back, 5 bases at V and 8 bases at J, with 15 bases in the middle. The chain's CDR3 is CASSVHRFQGYTF. CDR3 coding DNA: TGTGCCAGCAGTGTACACAGGTTTCAGGGCTACACCTTC.

This clonotype showed up just a few times. The chain combines TRBV24-1 with TRBJ2-2; possibly TRBD1 or TRBD2 for D (5 bases each). Germline values: CDR1 KGHDR, CDR2 SFDVKD. Trimming left V 3 bases short and J 7 bases short, with 17 bases between. The CDR3 sequence is 16 residues long. This chain's CDR3 is CATSDTRQGADGELFF. Here the CDR3 DNA reads TGTGCCACCAGTGATACCCGGCAGGGAGCGGACGGGGAGCTGTTTTTT.

This clonotype was detected ten times or more. The chain uses TRBV30 and TRBJ1-1; no reliable D call. Germline lookup yields CDR1 GTSNPN and CDR2 SVGIG (reference sequence). Trimming stripped 3 bases from V and 1 base from J, with 15 bases between. There are 15 residues in the CDR3. The DNA for the CDR3 is TGTGCCTGGAGCAATTTAGGGCAGGCGAACACTGAAGCTTTCTTT. Translating gives CAWSNLGQANTEAFF. The whole variable domain, remainder taken from reference TRBV30 and TRBJ1-1, is SQTIHQWPATLVQPVGSPLSLECTVEGTSNPNLYWYRQAAGRGLQLLFYSVGIGQISSEVPQNLSASRPQDRQFILSSKKLLLSDSGFYLCAWSNLGQANTEAFFGQGTRLTVV.

This clonotype was seen repeatedly, ten times or more. The chain employs TRBV6-2 or TRBV6-3 and TRBJ2-1, with a possible D match to TRBD1 (5 bases). There are 15 residues in the CDR3. The V and J ends lost 6 bases and 0 bases respectively, with 12 bases between them. Germline V gene lookup returns CDR1 MNHEY and CDR2 SVGEGT. This chain's CDR3 is CASSLRASSYNEQFF. The CDR3 DNA is TGTGCCAGCAGCCTCAGGGCGAGCTCCTACAATGAGCAGTTCTTC.

Ten or more counts support this clonotype. The chain recombines TRBV6-1 with TRBJ2-1; 8 nucleotides align to TRBD2. Germline V gene data show CDR1 as MNHNS and CDR2 as SASEGT. The CDR3 has 17 residues. V trimming: 4 bases; J trimming: 2 bases; junction bases outside the gene matches: 10. CDR3 sequence (DNA): TGTGCCAGCAGTGCACGTAGCGGGATAGGGGCCTACAATGAGCAGTTCTTC. Translation: CASSARSGIGAYNEQFF.

This clonotype was seen at least ten times. The V call is TRBV11-2, the J call TRBJ2-5; perhaps D is TRBD1 or TRBD2 (5 bases each). V lost 1 base and J lost 4, with 10 bases in between. The CDR3 has 14 residues. The germline V gene has CDR1 SGHAT and CDR2 FQNNGV. The CDR3 region has the DNA TGTGCCAGCAGCTTAGTTTGGGGGAGAGAGACCCAGTACTTC. Translating it yields CASSLVWGRETQYF.

In this sample, this clonotype turned up many times. V and J are TRBV28 and TRBJ2-7; no clear D gene. This CDR3 is built from 14 residues. Germline lookup yields CDR1 MDHEN and CDR2 SYDVKM. The V gene lost 6 bases and the J gene lost 4 bases, with 16 bases spanning the gap. The CDR3 spells CASSFVGSSYEQYF. The CDR3 DNA is TGTGCCAGCAGCTTCGTGGGCTCCAGTTACGAGCAGTACTTC.

This clonotype was found a few times. The V gene is TRBV27, the J gene TRBJ1-2; D is unresolved. V dropped 5 bases and J dropped 5 bases, with 12 bases sitting between them. Germline V CDR1 and CDR2: MNHEY, SMNVEV (reference sequence). The CDR3 totals 13 residues. The CDR3 DNA reads as TGTGCCAGCAGTCCGCCTTTCGGATATGGCTACACCTTC. Residues: CASSPPFGYGYTF.

This clonotype was observed at least ten times. This chain joins TRBV12-3 or TRBV12-4 and TRBJ2-7; D is uncertain. This CDR3 spans 12 amino acids. V was clipped by 3 bases and J by 7 bases, with 10 bases between them. CDR3 coding DNA: TGTGCCAGCAGTTTGAGGTGGGCAGAGCAGTACTTC. Protein sequence: CASSLRWAEQYF.

This clonotype came up many times. The chain joins TRBV2 to TRBJ1-5; the D is unclear. This CDR3 region has 15 residues. Germline V gives CDR1 SNHLY, CDR2 FYNNEI. The germline V and J ends were trimmed by 6 bases and 3 bases, with 15 bases remaining between them. The CDR3 is CASRTTGPINQPQHF. CDR3 sequence (DNA): TGTGCCAGCAGAACAACCGGGCCGATCAATCAGCCCCAGCATTTT.

Note on this clonotype: Because it lacks the conserved phenylalanine or tryptophan at the end, this CDR3 is likely a read error. This chain connects TRBV5-1 to TRBJ2-5, with D unclear. The CDR3 totals 14 residues. Per germline, CDR1 SGHRS and CDR2 YFSETQ. Trimming removed 2 bases from V and 1 base from J, with 9 bases in between. CDR3 residues: CASSFTDGQETQYS. For the CDR3, the DNA is TGCGCCAGCAGCTTCACGGACGGCCAAGAGACCCAGTACTCC.

This clonotype was seen ten or more times. The rearrangement links TRBV20-1 to TRBJ2-7; D gene ambiguous. With 3 bases removed from V and 2 bases from J, the gap between germline ends came to 8 bases. The CDR3 runs 12 residues. Per germline, CDR1 DFQATT and CDR2 SNEGSKA (reference sequence). CDR3 nucleotides: TGCAGTGCTAGCGACCGAGCCTACGAGCAGTACTTC. It encodes CSASDRAYEQYF.

This clonotype was detected ten times or more. This chain uses TRBV2 with TRBJ2-1; 14 bases line up with TRBD2. The CDR3 loop spans 17 amino acids. The germline V gene has CDR1 SNHLY and CDR2 FYNNEI. V trimming: 5 bases; J trimming: 8 bases; junction bases outside the gene matches: 11. CDR3 sequence (DNA): TGTGCCAGCAGTCCGACTAGCGGGAGGGTATTTGCCGATGAGCAGTTCTTC. Its protein product is CASSPTSGRVFADEQFF. The variable domain in full, completed from reference TRBV2 and TRBJ2-1, reads EPEVTQTPSHQVTQMGQEVILRCVPISNHLYFYWYRQILGQKVEFLVSFYNNEISEKSEIFDDQFSVERPDGSNFTLKIRSTKLEDSAMYFCASSPTSGRVFADEQFFGPGTRLTVL.

In this sample, this clonotype turned up a few times. The chain joins TRBV9 to TRBJ2-7, with 11 bases identical to TRBD2. Germline V gene data show CDR1 as SGDLS and CDR2 as YYNGEE. The CDR3 length is 13 residues. The V gene end was trimmed by 3 bases and the J gene end by 9 bases; junction bases not matched to a gene: 5. This CDR3 reads CASSARLAGWQYF. The CDR3 bases are TGTGCCAGCAGCGCCCGACTAGCGGGATGGCAGTACTTC.

The sample holds many counts of this clonotype. The chain recombines TRBV24-1 with TRBJ2-3; no clear D. Germline V gives CDR1 KGHDR, CDR2 SFDVKD. V gave up 3 bases and J gave up 0 bases, with 12 bases separating them. The CDR3 covers 16 residues. CDR3 nucleotides: TGTGCCACCAGTGATCCGGACGTGGTAAGCACAGATACGCAGTATTTT. The encoded protein is CATSDPDVVSTDTQYF.

In this sample, this clonotype turned up many times. The genes are TRBV28 and TRBJ2-7; 7 bases align to TRBD1. Germline CDR1 MDHEN, CDR2 SYDVKM. V shed 5 bases, J shed 3 bases, and the junction held 7 bases outside the gene matches. The CDR3 loop spans 14 amino acids. This chain's CDR3 is CASSPRQGVYEQYF. In DNA form, the CDR3 reads TGTGCCAGCAGTCCGAGACAGGGTGTCTACGAGCAGTACTTC. Together with reference TRBV28 and TRBJ2-7, the CDR3 gives the full variable domain: DVKVTQSSRYLVKRTGEKVFLECVQDMDHENMFWYRQDPGLGLRLIYFSYDVKMKEKGDIPEGYSVSREKKERFSLILESASTNQTSMYLCASSPRQGVYEQYFGPGTRLTVT.

This clonotype showed up many times. This chain connects TRBV5-5 to TRBJ2-1; perhaps D is TRBD1 or TRBD2 (5 bases each). The V and J ends lost 2 bases and 5 bases respectively, with 11 bases between them. CDR1 SGHKS and CDR2 YYEKEE come from the germline V gene (reference sequence). The CDR3 spans 14 residues. The CDR3 DNA reads as TGTGCCAGCAGCTTCCCAGGGAGCAACAATGAGCAGTTCTTC. This encodes CASSFPGSNNEQFF.